The clone carrying this TCR beta chain came up many times. Time point in this sample: patch test 1, 2 weeks after DPC sensitization. The sample's treatment: therapeutic diphenylcyclopropenone sensitization with weekly scalp DPC. Donors, patients with alopecia ranging from 18 to 70 years old and judged suitable for DPC, provided samples. This sample stems from a study of human T cells and chemical hapten exposure. In TCRdb, the RACE reads were re-called with MiXCR into one record per CDR3 protein. The sample has approximately 73,000 distinct CDR3 sequences, 10% seen once; the top ten hold under 1.5%. Germline V gene lookup returns CDR1 SQVTM and CDR2 ANQGSEA. Trimming removed 3 bases from V and 3 bases from J, with 11 bases in between. The CDR3 has 13 amino acids.

The TCR comes from a woman aged 50 to 60 with alopecia areata. Some clones in this sample may be carry-over from other donors' samples. This specimen was whole blood, taken in connection with sensitization to the hapten diphenylcyclopropenone (DPC). This rearrangement joins TRBV29-1 to TRBJ1-1; no clear D gene. The CDR3 reads CSVDGYTDTEAFF. Written as DNA, the CDR3 is TGCAGCGTTGATGGGTACACGGACACTGAAGCTTTCTTT.